One sample yielded the 30 T cell receptor beta chains listed below, sequenced in a study of PD-1 blockade in classical Hodgkin lymphoma. Some clones are missing from TCRdb's copy, which holds only in-frame ones; the method was immunoSEQ multiplex PCR. This sample has about 97,000 clones, with roughly 88% found just once. Every single patient, without exception, relapsed after autologous stem cell transplantation, and brentuximab vedotin exposure varied. The sample in question was peripheral blood mononuclear cells (PBMCs), obtained at baseline. The receptors originated from a human donor with classical Hodgkin lymphoma.

There are a few counts of this clone. V and J are TRBV7-2 and TRBJ2-7; D may be TRBD1 (5 bases). The CDR3 runs to 15 residues. Germline CDR1 and CDR2: SGHTA and FQGNSA. The V end was cut by 4 bases, the J end by 0 bases, with 13 bases between. This CDR3 is CASSSRQSLSYEQYF. In nucleotides, the CDR3 is TGTGCCAGCAGCTCAAGACAGTCGCTCTCCTACGAGCAGTACTTC.

The V and J genes are TRBV6-5 and TRBJ1-2; D is unresolved. This CDR3 is 12 amino acids long. V gave up 8 bases and J gave up 1 base, with 8 bases separating them. CDR1 MNHEY and CDR2 SVGAGI come from the germline V gene. The DNA for the CDR3 is TGTGCCAGCTCCGACCGTAACTATGGCTACACCTTC. Translating it yields CASSDRNYGYTF.

The chain carries TRBV5-1 and TRBJ2-3, with a weak D call TRBD2 (5 bases). The germline V and J ends were trimmed by 0 bases and 6 bases, with 11 bases remaining between them. The V gene's germline CDR1 is SGHRS and CDR2 YFSETQ. The CDR3 spans 14 residues. The CDR3 reads CASSLVGVMDTQYF. CDR3 bases: TGCGCCAGCAGCTTGGTGGGAGTGATGGATACGCAGTATTTT.

The chain joins TRBV6-6 to TRBJ2-3; 8 positions agree with TRBD2. With V trimmed by 7 bases and J by 9 bases, 15 bases remained unmatched. Germline V gene lookup returns CDR1 MNHNY and CDR2 SVGAGI (reference sequence). The CDR3 contains 15 residues. CDR3 nucleotides: TGTGCCAGCACCCAAACAGCGTTGACGGGAGGGACGCAGTATTTT. Its translation is CASTQTALTGGTQYF.

The V gene is TRBV19, the J gene TRBJ1-1, with D perhaps TRBD1 (6 bases). V was cut by 7 bases and J by 3 bases, with 18 bases left in between. The CDR3 runs to 15 residues. CDR1 is LNHDA and CDR2 is SQIVND in the germline V gene (reference sequence). The CDR3 bases are TGTGCCAGTACCCTCCGGGGGCTAATGGACACTGAAGCTTTCTTT. Translation gives CASTLRGLMDTEAFF.

The count of this clone is one. J is TRBJ1-1 and V is TRBV7-6, with unresolved D. CDR3 length: 14 amino acids. V lost 2 bases and J lost 5, with 12 bases in between. Germline CDR1 SGHVS, CDR2 FNYEAQ. This CDR3 is CASSLSRGKTEAFF. The DNA for the CDR3 is TGTGCCAGCAGCTTATCTCGGGGAAAAACTGAAGCTTTCTTT.

The chain is built from TRBV19 and TRBJ2-2, with D perhaps matching TRBD1 or TRBD2 (7 bases each). V was trimmed by 6 bases and J by 0 bases, leaving 14 bases between them. The CDR3 covers 16 residues. The germline CDR1 and CDR2 sequences are LNHDA and SQIVND (reference sequence). CDR3 loop: CASRTGRESNTGELFF. The CDR3 bases are TGTGCCAGTAGGACAGGGCGGGAGTCGAACACCGGGGAGCTGTTTTTT.

A few counts support this clone. The rearrangement links TRBV7-2 to TRBJ1-1; D call uncertain. The V gene's germline CDR1 is SGHTA and CDR2 FQGNSA. There are 14 residues in the CDR3. V lost 2 bases and J 1 base, leaving 8 bases between the germline ends. The CDR3 DNA follows: TGTGCCAGCAGCTTACGGACGGCGAACACTGAAGCTTTCTTT. Protein: CASSLRTANTEAFF.

The chain combines TRBV4-3 with TRBJ2-2; perhaps TRBD2 as D (6 bases). This CDR3 is built from 16 residues. Germline V CDR1 and CDR2: LGHNA, YSLEER. V gave up 1 base and J gave up 1 base, with 10 bases separating them. The CDR3 is CASSQGVGGNTGELFF. As DNA, the CDR3 is TGCGCCAGCAGCCAAGGGGTGGGAGGGAACACCGGGGAGCTGTTTTTT.

The chain uses TRBV4-3 and TRBJ2-3; D gene uncertain. The V end lost 0 bases, the J end lost 4 bases, and 14 bases lay between the germline ends. Germline CDR1 and CDR2: LGHNA and YSLEER. The CDR3 has 16 residues. The CDR3 region has the DNA TGCGCCAGCAGCCAAGATTATGGGCGGCGGCCAGATACGCAGTATTTT. Residues: CASSQDYGRRPDTQYF.

This clone has just one count. The V and J genes are TRBV28 and TRBJ1-1; possibly TRBD1 for D (5 bases). CDR1 and CDR2 (germline): MDHEN, SYDVKM. The CDR3 is 14 residues long. Trimming removed 7 bases from V and 2 bases from J, with 14 bases in between. The CDR3 DNA is TGTGCCAGCACCTCTGGGGGACCCAACACTGAAGCTTTCTTT. Protein product: CASTSGGPNTEAFF.

The table lists this clone with a count of one. V usage is TRBV23-1 and J usage is TRBJ1-2, with a possible D match to TRBD1 (6 bases). TRBV23-1 is flagged as an ORF with uncertain function. CDR3 length: 16 amino acids. Trimming shortened V by 1 base and J by 0 bases, and 12 bases separated the two germline ends. The CDR3 bases are TGCGCCAGCAGTCAATTCACAGGGACCGCTAACTATGGCTACACCTTC. This sequence encodes CASSQFTGTANYGYTF.

This clone has only one observation. This chain uses TRBV15 with TRBJ2-3; 14 nucleotides align to TRBD2. The germline V gene has CDR1 LNHNV and CDR2 YYDKDF (reference sequence). The CDR3 loop spans 15 amino acids. V lost 3 bases to trimming and J lost 5 bases; unmatched junction nucleotides: 1. CDR3 nucleotide sequence: TGTGCCACCAGCAGCGGACTAGCGGGAGGAGATACGCAGTATTTT. Residues: CATSSGLAGGDTQYF.

This clone was counted between two and nine times. V gene TRBV28 combines with J gene TRBJ1-2, with 9 bases lining up with TRBD1. V dropped 3 bases and J dropped 8; count of bases not matched to a gene: 7. CDR3 length: 14 residues. CDR1 is MDHEN, CDR2 SYDVKM, per germline. The CDR3 DNA reads TGTGCCAGCAGTTTGGCTGGGACAGGGCTGGGCTACACCTTC. Translated, it gives CASSLAGTGLGYTF.

J is TRBJ2-7 and V is TRBV9; 7 bases are shared with TRBD2. J gave up 0 bases and V 3 bases, and 3 bases lay outside the gene matches. This CDR3 spans 14 amino acids. Germline lookup yields CDR1 SGDLS and CDR2 YYNGEE. In nucleotides, the CDR3 is TGTGCCAGCAGCGCTGCGGGAGCCTCCTACGAGCAGTACTTC. This sequence encodes CASSAAGASYEQYF.

This clone was observed a few times. The chain has TRBV7-2 and TRBJ2-7; D may correspond to TRBD1 or TRBD2 (5 bases each). V was cut by 3 bases and J by 3 bases, with 15 bases left in between. CDR3 length: 15 residues. In germline, CDR1 is SGHTA, CDR2 FQGNSA. The DNA for the CDR3 is TGTGCCAGCAGCTTGACCGGGACGGGAAACTACGAGCAGTACTTC. This gives the protein CASSLTGTGNYEQYF.

V gene TRBV11-2 combines with J gene TRBJ2-1; D unresolved. CDR1 is SGHAT and CDR2 is FQNNGV in the germline V gene. The CDR3 totals 14 residues. V shed 0 bases and J shed 7 bases, with 10 bases lying between them. The CDR3 reads CASSLDKIGNEQFF. The CDR3 DNA reads TGTGCCAGCAGCTTAGATAAGATTGGGAATGAGCAGTTCTTC.

The chain has TRBV6-1 and TRBJ2-7; D call uncertain. This CDR3 comprises 14 residues. V was pared by 1 base and J by 3 bases, with 10 bases between. Germline lookup yields CDR1 MNHNS and CDR2 SASEGT. CDR3 coding DNA: TGTGCCAGCAGTGAAGTCCCATCCAGCTACGAGCAGTACTTC. This translates into CASSEVPSSYEQYF.

The table lists this clone with a count of one. The chain uses TRBV4-1 and TRBJ2-7, with 11 bases lining up with TRBD2. From germline, CDR1 is MGHRA and CDR2 YSYEKL. The CDR3 length is 16 residues. After removal of 0 bases from V and 6 bases from J, the junction contained 7 bases not matched to a gene. The CDR3 nucleotides are TGCGCCAGCAGCCAAGATCGTTGGCTAGCGGGAGGCGAGCAGTACTTC. Translating it yields CASSQDRWLAGGEQYF.

The chain couples TRBV6-6 to TRBJ1-2; D gene ambiguous. The CDR3 contains 12 residues. V lost 0 bases, J lost 4 bases, and 3 bases lay in between. Germline lookup yields CDR1 MNHNY and CDR2 SVGAGI (reference sequence). The CDR3 nucleotides are TGTGCCAGCAGTTACTCGTCCTATGGCTACACCTTC. Amino acid sequence: CASSYSSYGYTF.

The genes are TRBV9 and TRBJ2-5; D not resolved. CDR3 length: 15 amino acids. Trimming cost V 0 bases and J 5 bases, with 14 bases left between them. Germline V CDR1 and CDR2: SGDLS, YYNGEE. Written as DNA, the CDR3 is TGTGCCAGCAGCGTAGATCCAGGCCAACGGGAGACCCAGTACTTC. This gives the protein CASSVDPGQRETQYF. Combining the CDR3 with reference TRBV9 and TRBJ2-5 gives the whole variable domain DSGVTQTPKHLITATGQRVTLRCSPRSGDLSVYWYQQSLDQGLQFLIQYYNGEERAKGNILERFSAQQFPDLHSELNLSSLELGDSALYFCASSVDPGQRETQYFGPGTRLLVL.

This clone was observed a few times. The J gene is TRBJ1-5, the V gene TRBV19, with 10 bases matching TRBD1. This CDR3 region has 13 residues. Germline-derived CDR1 and CDR2 are LNHDA and SQIVND (reference sequence). Trimming took 6 bases from V and 5 from J; bases not matched to a gene: 1. CDR3 DNA: TGTGCCAGTAGGGACAGGGGGGATCAGCCCCAGCATTTT. Translated, it gives CASRDRGDQPQHF.

The chain couples TRBV11-2 to TRBJ1-1; D is undetermined. The CDR3 is 14 residues long. Germline assignment: CDR1 SGHAT and CDR2 FQNNGV. Trimming stripped 6 bases from V and 0 bases from J, with 11 bases between. The CDR3 DNA reads TGTGCCAGCAGGCCGGACGCGGTGAACACTGAAGCTTTCTTT. Translation gives CASRPDAVNTEAFF.

The chain is built from TRBV19 and TRBJ2-7, with 10 bases identical to TRBD2. The germline gives CDR1 LNHDA, CDR2 SQIVND (reference sequence). The trim removed 5 bases at V and 5 bases at J, leaving 9 bases unmatched. This CDR3 has 15 amino acids. The CDR3: CASSFTSGEFHEQYF. DNA for the CDR3: TGTGCCAGTAGTTTCACTAGCGGGGAGTTCCACGAGCAGTACTTC.

This clone was picked up a small number of times. The V gene is TRBV27, the J gene TRBJ1-2; TRBD1 is a possible D gene (5 bases). Germline V gene lookup returns CDR1 MNHEY and CDR2 SMNVEV (reference sequence). V dropped 5 bases and J dropped 4 bases, with 11 bases sitting between them. The CDR3 loop spans 13 amino acids. The CDR3 region is CASSLVGGYGYTF. The CDR3 region has the DNA TGTGCCAGCAGTCTTGTGGGGGGCTATGGCTACACCTTC.

This clone was counted a few times. This rearrangement joins TRBV11-3 to TRBJ2-3, with D uncertain. The V gene's germline CDR1 is SGHNT and CDR2 YENEEA. This CDR3 has 12 residues. With 0 bases removed from V and 6 bases from J, the gap between germline ends came to 4 bases. CDR3 sequence reads: CASSLEGDTQYF. The DNA of the CDR3 is TGTGCCAGCAGCTTAGAGGGGGATACGCAGTATTTT.

The count of this clone is one. The chain carries TRBV19 and TRBJ1-2, with a weak D call TRBD1 (6 bases). CDR1 and CDR2 (germline): LNHDA, SQIVND (reference sequence). V was trimmed by 6 bases and J by 2 bases, leaving 19 bases between them. The CDR3 extends over 16 amino acids. CDR3: CASRPLGQRENYGYTF. CDR3 nucleotide sequence: TGTGCCAGTAGGCCCCTGGGACAACGGGAGAACTATGGCTACACCTTC.

The rearrangement uses TRBV7-3 and TRBJ2-7; 9 nucleotides align to TRBD2. The CDR3 contains 14 residues. V lost 5 bases to trimming and J lost 6 bases; unmatched junction nucleotides: 8. Germline V gene data show CDR1 as SGHTA and CDR2 as FQGTGA. The CDR3 loop reads CASSDAGGPGEQYF. As DNA, the CDR3 is TGTGCCAGCAGCGACGCGGGAGGGCCAGGCGAGCAGTACTTC.

V usage is TRBV12-5 and J usage is TRBJ1-1; weak D call: TRBD1 (5 bases). Trimming took off 6 bases at V and 0 bases at J, with 11 bases between the two ends. The germline CDR1 and CDR2 sequences are LGHNT and FRNRAP. The CDR3 is 14 residues long. Written as DNA, the CDR3 is TGTGCTAGTGGGAAGTGGGGCATGAACACTGAAGCTTTCTTT. It specifies CASGKWGMNTEAFF.

This chain joins TRBV7-9 and TRBJ1-4, with D unclear. V lost 5 bases and J 3 bases, leaving 19 bases between the germline ends. In germline, CDR1 is SEHNR, CDR2 FQNEAQ (reference sequence). This CDR3 region has 17 residues. CDR3 DNA: TGTGCCAGCAGCCCCCTTGGATTCGGTGGGGCTAATGAAAAACTGTTTTTT. This sequence encodes CASSPLGFGGANEKLFF.